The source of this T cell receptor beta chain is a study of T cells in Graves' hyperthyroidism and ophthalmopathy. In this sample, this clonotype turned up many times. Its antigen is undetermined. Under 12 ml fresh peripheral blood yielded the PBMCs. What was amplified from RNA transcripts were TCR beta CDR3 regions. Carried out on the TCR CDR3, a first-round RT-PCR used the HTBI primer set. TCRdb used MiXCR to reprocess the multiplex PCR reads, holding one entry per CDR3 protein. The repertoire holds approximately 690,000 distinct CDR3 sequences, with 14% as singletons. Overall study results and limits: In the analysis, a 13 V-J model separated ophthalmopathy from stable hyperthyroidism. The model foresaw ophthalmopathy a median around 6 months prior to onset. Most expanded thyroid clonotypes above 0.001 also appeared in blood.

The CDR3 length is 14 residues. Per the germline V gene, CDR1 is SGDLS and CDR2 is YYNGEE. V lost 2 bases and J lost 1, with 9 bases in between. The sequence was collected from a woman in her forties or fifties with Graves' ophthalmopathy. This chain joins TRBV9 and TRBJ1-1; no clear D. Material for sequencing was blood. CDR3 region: CASSVWAENTEAFF. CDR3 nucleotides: TGTGCCAGCAGCGTTTGGGCGGAGAACACTGAAGCTTTCTTT.